The next 22 T cell receptor beta chains were all read from a single sample in a study of brain T cells in children with intractable seizures. Indicated time point: blood from clinic visit 5 months post-surgery; TSC patient then seizure free. Method: immunoSEQ multiplex PCR; TCRdb's copy keeps in-frame clones and lacks some. Among around 340,000 clones listed, over 90% were seen once. This specimen was peripheral blood, taken 4 to 5 months after surgery. All receptors derive from a boy in the first two years of life with tuberous sclerosis and intractable seizures.

The CDR3, as DNA: TGTGCCTGGAGGACTAGCGGGACAGCTACCTACGAGCAGTACTTC. It translates to CAWRTSGTATYEQYF. V gene TRBV30 combines with J gene TRBJ2-7, with 11 bases aligning to TRBD2. Germline V gene lookup returns CDR1 GTSNPN and CDR2 SVGIG (reference sequence). Trimming removed 3 bases from V and 2 bases from J; junction bases left unmatched: 6. This CDR3 is built from 15 residues.

The rearrangement links TRBV28 to TRBJ1-2, with 8 bases aligning to TRBD1. The length of the CDR3 is 13 residues. The germline gives CDR1 MDHEN, CDR2 SYDVKM. J was trimmed by 6 bases and V by 6 bases; bases with no gene match: 6. The CDR3 protein is CASRPQGANGYTF. CDR3 bases: TGTGCCAGCAGACCCCAGGGGGCGAATGGCTACACCTTC.

This clone has just one count. CDR3 sequence (DNA): TGCGCCAGCAGGCTGTCTAGCAATCAGCCCCAGCATTTT. Its protein product is CASRLSSNQPQHF. The rearrangement uses TRBV5-1 and TRBJ1-5; unclear D gene. Trimming stripped 5 bases from V and 0 bases from J, with 6 bases between. Looked up from germline, CDR1 is SGHRS and CDR2 is YFSETQ. This CDR3 has 13 amino acids.

This chain joins TRBV7-9 and TRBJ2-5; D not certain. The end of the DNA aligns better with TRBJ2-7, so the J call may be wrong. This CDR3 contains 11 residues. Germline assignment: CDR1 SEHNR and CDR2 FQNEAQ (reference sequence). CDR3 amino acids: CASSGLREQYF. The CDR3 nucleotides are TGTGCCAGCAGTGGTCTCCGCGAGCAGTACTTC.

This chain connects TRBV6-5 to TRBJ2-1; 8 nucleotides agree with TRBD2. The CDR3 is 14 residues long. From germline, CDR1 is MNHEY and CDR2 SVGAGI. The ends lost 4 bases at V and 4 bases at J; junction bases unmatched: 3. The CDR3 DNA follows: TGTGCCAGCAGTTTCGGGAGGGTTTACAATGAGCAGTTCTTC. It specifies CASSFGRVYNEQFF.

The chain uses TRBV10-3 and TRBJ1-4, with TRBD1 as a possible D gene (5 bases). With 0 bases removed from V and 1 base from J, the gap between germline ends came to 18 bases. This CDR3 is built from 19 residues. Germline values: CDR1 ENHRY, CDR2 SYGVKD. CDR3 sequence reads: CAISESIVVGDVTNEKLFF. CDR3 in DNA: TGTGCCATCAGTGAGTCGATTGTTGTAGGGGATGTAACTAATGAAAAACTGTTTTTT.

The CDR3 protein is CATRKGGLETQYF. The DNA of the CDR3 is TGTGCCACCCGGAAAGGGGGCTTGGAGACCCAGTACTTC. The chain recombines TRBV24-1 with TRBJ2-5; 7 nucleotides line up with TRBD1. The germline V gene encodes CDR1 KGHDR and CDR2 SFDVKD. CDR3 length equals 13 residues. Trimming took 9 bases from V and 5 from J; bases not matched to a gene: 8.

The V gene is TRBV9, the J gene TRBJ1-5, with 9 bases matching TRBD1. This CDR3 is built from 14 residues. The V gene's germline CDR1 is SGDLS and CDR2 YYNGEE. V gave up 4 bases and J gave up 3 bases; unmatched junction bases: 2. The CDR3 bases are TGTGCCAGCAGCTGGACAGGGGACAATCAGCCCCAGCATTTT. Translation: CASSWTGDNQPQHF.

The chain is built from TRBV6-5 and TRBJ1-1, with TRBD1 identical over 10 bases. The CDR3 sequence is 15 residues long. The junction had 6 bases not matched to a gene; V was cut back by 4 bases and J by 4 bases. Germline loops: CDR1 MNHEY, CDR2 SVGAGI. CDR3 region: CASSLTGGEGTEAFF. In DNA, the CDR3 is TGTGCCAGCAGTTTGACAGGGGGCGAGGGCACTGAAGCTTTCTTT.

The chain carries TRBV28 and TRBJ1-3; 7 bases line up with TRBD1. CDR1 is MDHEN and CDR2 is SYDVKM in the germline V gene. The J segment lost 1 base and the V segment lost 6 bases, leaving 0 bases of the junction unmatched. The CDR3 runs to 13 residues. CDR3 DNA sequence: TGTGCCAGCAGGACAGGGTCTGGAAACACCATATATTTT. Translation gives CASRTGSGNTIYF.

The V call is TRBV18, the J call TRBJ1-3, with no clear D. The CDR3 has 15 residues. Looked up from germline, CDR1 is KGHSH and CDR2 is LQKENI. Trimming stripped 2 bases from V and 2 bases from J, with 10 bases between. CDR3 region: CASSPSTGAGNTIYF. CDR3 nucleotides: TGTGCCAGCTCACCAAGTACTGGGGCTGGAAACACCATATATTTT.

J is TRBJ1-4 and V is TRBV2; TRBD1 matches 8 bases. The V and J ends lost 6 bases and 10 bases, in that order; junction bases with no gene match: 10. The CDR3 totals 14 residues. From germline, CDR1 is SNHLY and CDR2 FYNNEI. The CDR3 DNA is TGTGCCAGCAGGGACAGGGATTTCCTTCGAAAACTGTTTTTT. Translated, it gives CASRDRDFLRKLFF.

The V and J genes are TRBV5-5 and TRBJ1-4; 7 bases map to TRBD1. Germline CDR1 SGHKS, CDR2 YYEKEE (reference sequence). The CDR3 has 18 residues. V lost 1 base, J lost 5 bases, and 14 bases stayed unmatched. The CDR3 nucleotides are TGTGCCAGCAGCTTGTCGGTTCATGGTTCAGGGGGGAATGAAAAACTGTTTTTT. Protein sequence: CASSLSVHGSGGNEKLFF.

The chain uses TRBV9 and TRBJ1-1; D is perhaps TRBD1 (5 bases). Trimming stripped 4 bases from V and 4 bases from J, with 17 bases between. Germline values: CDR1 SGDLS, CDR2 YYNGEE. The CDR3 is 15 amino acids. The chain's CDR3 is CASSSSAGALTEAFF. DNA of the CDR3: TGTGCCAGCAGCTCCTCCGCCGGGGCCCTCACTGAAGCTTTCTTT.

This clone has just one count. The V gene is TRBV30, the J gene TRBJ2-7; D not resolved. Looked up from germline, CDR1 is GTSNPN and CDR2 is SVGIG (reference sequence). The CDR3 loop spans 13 amino acids. Trimming removed 0 bases at V and 3 bases at J, with 9 bases between. The DNA of the CDR3 is TGTGCCTGGAGTGTACTTCTCCGCTACGAGCAGTACTTC. This encodes CAWSVLLRYEQYF.

The chain couples TRBV7-2 to TRBJ1-6, with D possibly matching TRBD1 (6 bases). CDR1 is SGHTA, CDR2 FQGNSA, per germline. The CDR3 consists of 15 residues. V was cut by 5 bases and J by 9 bases, with 17 bases left in between. The CDR3 here is CASSVEGGRSSPLHF. CDR3 sequence (DNA): TGTGCCAGCAGCGTAGAGGGGGGTCGGAGTTCACCCCTCCACTTT.

A single count supports this clone. The same CDR3 also results from other DNA sequences found in this sample. The chain links TRBV2 to TRBJ2-5, with D hard to call. CDR1 and CDR2 from the germline V gene are SNHLY and FYNNEI. The CDR3 totals 10 residues. The germline V and J ends were trimmed by 5 bases and 2 bases, with 0 bases remaining between them. CDR3 sequence: CASSQETQYF. The CDR3 DNA reads as TGTGCCAGCAGTCAAGAGACCCAGTACTTC.

The chain joins TRBV7-9 to TRBJ1-2; a weak D match, TRBD1 (6 bases). Germline V lookup: CDR1 SEHNR, CDR2 FQNEAQ (reference sequence). V was shortened by 3 bases and J by 6 bases, with 11 bases between the two germline ends. The CDR3 extends over 13 amino acids. The CDR3 coding sequence is TGTGCCAGCAGCTTTACCGGGGGCCATGGCTACACCTTC. Translated: CASSFTGGHGYTF. Supplemented by reference TRBV7-9 and TRBJ1-2, the full variable domain reads DTGVSQNPRHKITKRGQNVTFRCDPISEHNRLYWYRQTLGQGPEFLTYFQNEAQLEKSRLLSDRFSAERPKGSFSTLEIQRTEQGDSAMYLCASSFTGGHGYTFGSGTRLTVV.

This clone was seen just once. The chain employs TRBV18 and TRBJ2-7; D possibly corresponds to TRBD2 (5 bases). The CDR3 covers 15 residues. With 2 bases removed from V and 2 bases from J, the gap between germline ends came to 13 bases. The germline CDR1 and CDR2 sequences are KGHSH and LQKENI. CDR3 loop: CASSPGSGLPYEQYF. The CDR3 nucleotides read TGTGCCAGCTCACCAGGGTCAGGACTCCCCTACGAGCAGTACTTC.

This chain uses TRBV6-2 or TRBV6-3 with TRBJ2-1; D not certain. Germline loops: CDR1 MNHEY, CDR2 SVGEGT. Trimming took off 2 bases at V and 10 bases at J, with 6 bases between the two ends. There are 11 residues in the CDR3. CDR3 DNA sequence: TGTGCCAGCAGTTACGGTGGGGAGCAGTTCTTC. Amino acids: CASSYGGEQFF.

This clone was seen a few times. V gene TRBV4-2 combines with J gene TRBJ2-1, with 13 positions matching TRBD2. The CDR3 totals 15 residues. The germline CDR1 and CDR2 sequences are LGHNA and YNFKEQ. The V segment lost 4 bases and the J segment 6 bases; nucleotides outside the gene matches: 3. CDR3 sequence (DNA): TGTGCCAGCAGCCCGACTAGCGGGGGGTCCAATGAGCAGTTCTTC. Translating it yields CASSPTSGGSNEQFF.

A single count supports this clone. This rearrangement joins TRBV10-2 to TRBJ1-4; D uncertain. Germline V gene data show CDR1 as WSHSY and CDR2 as SAAADI. Trimming shortened V by 5 bases and J by 8 bases, and 6 bases separated the two germline ends. The CDR3 sequence is 11 residues long. The CDR3 region has the DNA TGCGCCAGCAGTAACGGGGAAAAACTGTTTTTT. Its protein is CASSNGEKLFF.